This T cell receptor beta chain appears in the sequencing data of a study of blood T cell repertoires in COVID-19. On the study more broadly: Specimens from acute and convalescent COVID-19 originated in the United States, Italy and Spain.

Data came from immunoSEQ multiplex PCR; TCRdb stores just in-frame clones and leaves some out. Here the sample spans 200,000 to 250,000 clones, about 94% being singletons. The receptor's source is a man in his sixties with COVID-19, enrolled during active disease. The source material was peripheral blood.

In nucleotides, the CDR3 is TGTGCCAGCAGCGTAGTTAGCAGTATCACCTACAATGAGCAGTTCTTC. It is translated as CASSVVSSITYNEQFF. The V call is TRBV9, the J call TRBJ2-1; D is uncertain. Germline V gene sequence: CDR1 SGDLS, CDR2 YYNGEE. V lost 0 bases, J lost 2 bases, and 12 bases lay in between. This CDR3 comprises 16 residues.